This T cell receptor (beta chain) was documented in a study of T cells in Graves' hyperthyroidism and ophthalmopathy. Study-level information: Before any treatment, at initial diagnosis, peripheral blood was collected. Study-wide findings and caveats: The majority of expanded thyroid clonotypes above 0.001 also appeared in blood.

V lost 1 base, J lost 8 bases, and 24 bases lay in between. The CDR3 sequence is 18 residues long. The table lists this clonotype with many counts. Its matching antigen is unknown. Stability of Graves' hyperthyroidism was defined as absent ophthalmopathy progression within 18 months. Newly diagnosed patients aged 18 to 65 had hyperthyroidism of under 2 months' duration. Regions amplified from RNA transcripts were the TCR beta CDR3 regions. The HTBI primer set served for first-round RT-PCR of the TCR CDR3. TCRdb re-derived calls from the multiplex PCR reads in MiXCR, one entry per CDR3 protein. This table holds approximately 400,000 distinct CDR3 sequences, 15% found once.

The sequence was collected from a young woman with Graves' hyperthyroidism. Sequenced: blood. V is TRBV12-3 or TRBV12-4 and J is TRBJ2-1; TRBD2 is a possible D gene (6 bases). CDR3 nucleotides: TGTGCCAGCAGTTTAGTGGCAGGGAGGATACAATATAGCGATGAGCAGTTCTTC. It codes for CASSLVAGRIQYSDEQFF.